This TCR beta chain was profiled in a study of CD8+ T cells in alopecia areata. This clone was observed a handful of times. Treatment indicated: oral pan-JAK inhibitor, 5-10 mg twice daily. The CDR3 runs to 15 residues. The V segment lost 4 bases and the J segment 5 bases; nucleotides outside the gene matches: 8. Per the germline V gene, CDR1 is SGHDN and CDR2 is FVKESK. cDNA serving as the sequencing template came from extracted, reverse transcribed RNA. Here immunoSEQ multiplex PCR was the method, and the copy in TCRdb shows in-frame clones only, minus some. The sample holds about 150,000 clones, about three fifths seen once.

The receptor was isolated from a human donor with alopecia areata. J is TRBJ2-5 and V is TRBV14; 9 bases align to TRBD2. The sequences come from CD4+ T cells sorted from blood, collected at week 4, from a patient treated with tofacitinib. CDR3 nucleotides: TGTGCCAGCAGCCCACTGGCGGGGGGGACGGAGACCCAGTACTTC. Amino acids: CASSPLAGGTETQYF. The entire variable domain, with the rest obtained from reference TRBV14 and TRBJ2-5, is as follows: EAGVTQFPSHSVIEKGQTVTLRCDPISGHDNLYWYRRVMGKEIKFLLHFVKESKQDESGMPNNRFLAERTGGTYSTLKVQPAELEDSGVYFCASSPLAGGTETQYFGPGTRLLVL.